This paragraph reports one TCR beta chain. What it binds is unknown. Anyone with autoimmune disease history or systemic immunosuppression was excluded. Assay: immunoSEQ multiplex PCR; the TCRdb copy retains only in-frame clones and omits some. Of tens of thousands of clones in the sample, over 75% were seen once. The data were taken from a study of OX40 agonist ivuxolimab in advanced cancers. Study-level information: The dose-escalation group included hepatocellular carcinoma, melanoma, renal cell carcinoma and head and neck cancer.

Findings and caveats of the study: In general, CD8+ T cells held more expanded clones than CD4+ did, on average. In the 0.1 to 3.0 mg/kg range, CD4+ and CD8+ blood T cells had expanded clonally by week 6.

The sequence derives from an adult with an advanced solid tumor such as melanoma, head and neck, liver or kidney cancer. The sequencing used CD4+ or CD8+ T cells sorted from blood, collected in a trial of the OX40 agonist ivuxolimab.

Here the CDR3 reads CASSYSFERETQYF. In DNA, the CDR3 is TGTGCCAGCAGTTACTCGTTCGAGCGGGAGACCCAGTACTTC. The chain joins TRBV6-6 to TRBJ2-5, with TRBD2 as a possible D gene (5 bases). This CDR3 is built from 14 residues. The ends were cut back, 0 bases at V and 5 bases at J, with 10 bases in the middle. Germline loops: CDR1 MNHNY, CDR2 SVGAGI (reference sequence).